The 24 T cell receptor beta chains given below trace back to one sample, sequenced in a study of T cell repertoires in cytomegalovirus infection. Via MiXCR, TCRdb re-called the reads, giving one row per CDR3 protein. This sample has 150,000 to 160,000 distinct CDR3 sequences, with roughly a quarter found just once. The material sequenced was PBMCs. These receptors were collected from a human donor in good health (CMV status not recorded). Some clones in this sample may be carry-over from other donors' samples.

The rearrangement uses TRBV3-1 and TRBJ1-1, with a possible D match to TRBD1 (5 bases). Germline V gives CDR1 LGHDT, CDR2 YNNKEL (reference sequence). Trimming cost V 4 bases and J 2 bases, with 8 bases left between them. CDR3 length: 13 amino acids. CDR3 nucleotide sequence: TGTGCCAGCAGCCGGACACCCAACACTGAAGCTTTCTTT. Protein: CASSRTPNTEAFF.

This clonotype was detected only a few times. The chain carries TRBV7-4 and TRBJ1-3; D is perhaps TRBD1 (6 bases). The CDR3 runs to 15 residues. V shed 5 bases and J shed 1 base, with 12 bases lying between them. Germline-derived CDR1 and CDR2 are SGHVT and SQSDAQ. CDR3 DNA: TGTGCCAGCAGCACCAGGGGTGGTTCTGGAAACACCATATATTTT. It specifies CASSTRGGSGNTIYF.

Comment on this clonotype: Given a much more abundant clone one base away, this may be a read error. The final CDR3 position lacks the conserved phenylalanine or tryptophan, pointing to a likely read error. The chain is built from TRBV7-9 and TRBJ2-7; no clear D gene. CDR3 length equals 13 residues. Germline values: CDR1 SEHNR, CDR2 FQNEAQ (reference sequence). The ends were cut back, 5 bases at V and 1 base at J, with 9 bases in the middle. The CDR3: CASSQVASYEQYY. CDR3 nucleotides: TGTGCCAGCAGCCAGGTGGCTTCCTACGAGCAGTACTAC.

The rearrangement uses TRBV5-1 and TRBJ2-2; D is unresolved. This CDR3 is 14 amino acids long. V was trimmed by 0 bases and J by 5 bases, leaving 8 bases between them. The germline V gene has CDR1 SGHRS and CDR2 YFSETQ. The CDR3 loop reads CASSLGDLTGELFF. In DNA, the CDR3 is TGCGCCAGCAGCTTGGGGGATCTTACCGGGGAGCTGTTTTTT.

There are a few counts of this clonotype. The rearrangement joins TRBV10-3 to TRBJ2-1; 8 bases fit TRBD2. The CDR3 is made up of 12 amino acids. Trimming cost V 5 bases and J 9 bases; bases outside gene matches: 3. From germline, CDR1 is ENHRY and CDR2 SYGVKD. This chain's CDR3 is CAISPSGREQFF. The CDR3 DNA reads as TGTGCCATCAGTCCTAGCGGGCGTGAGCAGTTCTTC.

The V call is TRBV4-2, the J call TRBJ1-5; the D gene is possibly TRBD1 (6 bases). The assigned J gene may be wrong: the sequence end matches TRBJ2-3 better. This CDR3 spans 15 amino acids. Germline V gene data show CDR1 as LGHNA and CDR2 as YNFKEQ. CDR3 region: CASSHVVGGNQPQYF. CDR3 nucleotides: TGTGCCAGCAGCCACGTAGTAGGGGGTAATCAGCCCCAGTATTTT.

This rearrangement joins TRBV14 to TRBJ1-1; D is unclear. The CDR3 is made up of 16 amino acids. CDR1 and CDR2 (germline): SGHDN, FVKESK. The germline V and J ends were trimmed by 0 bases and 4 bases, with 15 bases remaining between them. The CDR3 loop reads CASSQDKGSWGTEAFF. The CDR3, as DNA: TGTGCCAGCAGCCAAGATAAAGGGTCTTGGGGCACTGAAGCTTTCTTT.

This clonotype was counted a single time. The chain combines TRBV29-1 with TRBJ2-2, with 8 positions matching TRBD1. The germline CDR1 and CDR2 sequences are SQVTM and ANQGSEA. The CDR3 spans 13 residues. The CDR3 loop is CRVGTGNTGELFF. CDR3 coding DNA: TGCAGAGTAGGGACAGGAAACACCGGGGAGCTGTTTTTT.

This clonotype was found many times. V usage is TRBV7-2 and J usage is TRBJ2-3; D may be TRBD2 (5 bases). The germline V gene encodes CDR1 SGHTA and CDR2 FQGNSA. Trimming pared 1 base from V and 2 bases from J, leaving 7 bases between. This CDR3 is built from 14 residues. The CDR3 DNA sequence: TGTGCCAGCAGCTTAGACGGGATCACAGATACGCAGTATTTT. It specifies CASSLDGITDTQYF.

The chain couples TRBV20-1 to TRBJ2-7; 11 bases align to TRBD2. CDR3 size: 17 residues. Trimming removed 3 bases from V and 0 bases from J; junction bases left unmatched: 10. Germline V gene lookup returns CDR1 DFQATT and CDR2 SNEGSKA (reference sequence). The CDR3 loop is CSASPLTSGASSYEQYF. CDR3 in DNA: TGCAGTGCTAGCCCCCTGACTAGCGGGGCGAGCTCCTACGAGCAGTACTTC.

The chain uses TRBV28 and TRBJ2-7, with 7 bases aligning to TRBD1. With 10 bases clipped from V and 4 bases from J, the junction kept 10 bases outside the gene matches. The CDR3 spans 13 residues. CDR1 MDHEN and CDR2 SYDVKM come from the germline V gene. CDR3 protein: CAIKDRERYEQYF. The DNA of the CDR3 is TGTGCCATAAAAGACAGGGAACGGTACGAGCAGTACTTC. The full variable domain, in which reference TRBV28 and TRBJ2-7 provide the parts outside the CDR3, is DVKVTQSSRYLVKRTGEKVFLECVQDMDHENMFWYRQDPGLGLRLIYFSYDVKMKEKGDIPEGYSVSREKKERFSLILESASTNQTSMYLCAIKDRERYEQYFGPGTRLTVT.

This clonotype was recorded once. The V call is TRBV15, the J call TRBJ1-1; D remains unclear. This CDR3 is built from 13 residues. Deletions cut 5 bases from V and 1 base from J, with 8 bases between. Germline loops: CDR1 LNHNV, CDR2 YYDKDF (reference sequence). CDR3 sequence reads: CATSERRNTEAFF. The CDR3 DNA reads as TGTGCCACCAGCGAGAGGCGGAACACTGAAGCTTTCTTT. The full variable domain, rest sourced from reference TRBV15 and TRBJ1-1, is DAMVIQNPRYQVTQFGKPVTLSCSQTLNHNVMYWYQQKSSQAPKLLFHYYDKDFNNEADTPDNFQSRRPNTSFCFLDIRSPGLGDTAMYLCATSERRNTEAFFGQGTRLTVV.

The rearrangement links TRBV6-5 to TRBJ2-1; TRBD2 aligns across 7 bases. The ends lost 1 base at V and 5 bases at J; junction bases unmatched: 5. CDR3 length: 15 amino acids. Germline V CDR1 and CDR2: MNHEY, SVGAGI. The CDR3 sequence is CASSYYSGEDNEQFF. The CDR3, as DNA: TGTGCCAGCAGTTACTACAGCGGGGAAGACAATGAGCAGTTCTTC.

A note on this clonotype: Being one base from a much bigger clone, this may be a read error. In DNA, the CDR3 is TGTACCAGCAGACCAGGACGGAATAATTCACCCCTCCACTTT. This codes for CTSRPGRNNSPLHF. The rearrangement joins TRBV7-2 to TRBJ1-6; no definite D call. Trimming stripped 6 bases from V and 5 bases from J, with 11 bases between. The CDR3 totals 14 residues. Germline CDR1 is SGHTA and CDR2 is FQGNSA.

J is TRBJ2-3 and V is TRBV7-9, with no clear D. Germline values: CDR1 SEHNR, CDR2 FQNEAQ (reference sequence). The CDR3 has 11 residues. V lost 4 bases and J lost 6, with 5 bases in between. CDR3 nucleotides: TGTGCCAGCAGCTGGTCTGATACGCAGTATTTT. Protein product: CASSWSDTQYF.

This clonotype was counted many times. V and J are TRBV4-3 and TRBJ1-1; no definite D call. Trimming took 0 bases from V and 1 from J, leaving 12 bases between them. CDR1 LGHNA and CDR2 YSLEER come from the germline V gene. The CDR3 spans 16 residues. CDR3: CASSQDFGYTNTEAFF. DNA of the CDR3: TGCGCCAGCAGCCAAGATTTCGGGTATACGAACACTGAAGCTTTCTTT.

The CDR3 region has the DNA TGTGCCAGCAGCTTACGCGAATACTTCCTACCCCACTCCTACAATGAGCAGTTCTTC. Translating gives CASSLREYFLPHSYNEQFF. The rearrangement uses TRBV7-3 and TRBJ2-1, with no clear D. With 2 bases removed from V and 0 bases from J, the gap between germline ends came to 20 bases. The CDR3 sequence is 19 residues long. Germline V gives CDR1 SGHTA, CDR2 FQGTGA.

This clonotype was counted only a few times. The CDR3 spells CATSDYSNQPQHF. CDR3 sequence (DNA): TGTGCCACCAGTGATTATAGCAATCAGCCCCAGCATTTT. The gene calls are TRBV24-1 and TRBJ1-5; D ambiguous. In germline, CDR1 is KGHDR, CDR2 SFDVKD. V lost 2 bases and J 0 bases, leaving 1 base between the germline ends. This CDR3 region has 13 residues.

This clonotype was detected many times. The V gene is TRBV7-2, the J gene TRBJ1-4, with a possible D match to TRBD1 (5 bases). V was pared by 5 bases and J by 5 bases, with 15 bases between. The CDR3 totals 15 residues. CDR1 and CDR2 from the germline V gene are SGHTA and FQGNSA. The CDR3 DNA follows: TGTGCCAGCAGCGGGACCAGGCCCGGCAATGAAAAACTGTTTTTT. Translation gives CASSGTRPGNEKLFF.

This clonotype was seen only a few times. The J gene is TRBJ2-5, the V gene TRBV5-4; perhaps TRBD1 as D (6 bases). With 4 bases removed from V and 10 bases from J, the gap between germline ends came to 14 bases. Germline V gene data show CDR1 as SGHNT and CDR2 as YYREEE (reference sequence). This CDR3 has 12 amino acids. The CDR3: CASSLQGMGQYF. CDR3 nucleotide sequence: TGTGCCAGCAGCCTCCAGGGGATGGGCCAGTACTTC.

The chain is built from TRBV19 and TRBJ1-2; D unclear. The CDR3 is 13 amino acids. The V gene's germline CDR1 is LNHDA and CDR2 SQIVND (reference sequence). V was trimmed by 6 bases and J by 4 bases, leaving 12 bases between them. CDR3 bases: TGTGCCAGTAGCAGCGCAGGATCCTATGGCTACACCTTC. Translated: CASSSAGSYGYTF.

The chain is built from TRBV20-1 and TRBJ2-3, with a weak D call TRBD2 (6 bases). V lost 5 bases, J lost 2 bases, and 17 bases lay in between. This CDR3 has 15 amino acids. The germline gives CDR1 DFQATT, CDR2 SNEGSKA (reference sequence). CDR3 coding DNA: TGCAGTGCTCCCAAGACTAGTCCATTCACAGATACGCAGTATTTT. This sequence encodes CSAPKTSPFTDTQYF.

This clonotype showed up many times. CDR3 protein: CASSLAGDEQYF. The CDR3 coding sequence is TGTGCCAGCAGCTTAGCGGGCGACGAGCAGTACTTC. This sequence joins TRBV7-8 and TRBJ2-7; D ambiguous. The CDR3 runs 12 residues. Germline V CDR1 and CDR2: SGHVS, FQNEAQ. V dropped 0 bases and J dropped 5 bases, with 5 bases sitting between them.

Here the CDR3 DNA reads TGTGCCAGCAGCTTAAGTAGGGCGGGGGCTGAAGCTTTCTTT. Translation: CASSLSRAGAEAFF. The chain recombines TRBV7-9 with TRBJ1-1, with D maybe TRBD1 (5 bases). CDR3 size: 14 residues. Trimming removed 2 bases at V and 6 bases at J, with 13 bases between. Germline CDR1 and CDR2: SEHNR and FQNEAQ (reference sequence).